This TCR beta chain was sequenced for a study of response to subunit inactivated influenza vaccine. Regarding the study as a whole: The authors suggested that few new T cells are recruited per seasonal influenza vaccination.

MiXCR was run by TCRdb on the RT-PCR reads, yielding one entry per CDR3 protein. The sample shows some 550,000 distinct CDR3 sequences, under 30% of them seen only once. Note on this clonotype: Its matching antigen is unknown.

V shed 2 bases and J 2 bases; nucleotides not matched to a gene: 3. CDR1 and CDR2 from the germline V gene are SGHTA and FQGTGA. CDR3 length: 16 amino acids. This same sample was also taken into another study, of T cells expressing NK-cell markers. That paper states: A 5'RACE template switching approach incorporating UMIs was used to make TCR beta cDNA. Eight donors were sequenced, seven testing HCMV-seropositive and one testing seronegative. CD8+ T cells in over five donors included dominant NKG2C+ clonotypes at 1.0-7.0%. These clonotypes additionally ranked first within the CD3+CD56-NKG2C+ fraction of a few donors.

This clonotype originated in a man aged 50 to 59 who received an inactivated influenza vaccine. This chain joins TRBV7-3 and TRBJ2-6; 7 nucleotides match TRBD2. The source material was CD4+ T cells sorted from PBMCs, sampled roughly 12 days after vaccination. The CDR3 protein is CASSLPGGTGANVLTF. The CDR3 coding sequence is TGTGCCAGCAGCTTACCGGGAGGCACTGGGGCCAACGTCCTGACTTTC.